This TCR beta chain originates from a study of technical replicates of blood from several donors (dated by TCRdb to the late 2010s). The germline V gene gives CDR1 as MGHRA and CDR2 as YSYEKL. Trimming at the junction amounts to 0 bases on V and 5 bases on J, and the germline ends lie 14 bases apart. Measured from the cysteine to the phenylalanine, the CDR3 is 15 residues long. The read is trimmed to its CDR3 DNA, 45 bases read in frame from base 1. Library construction relied on the immunoSEQ multiplex PCR assay. TCRdb took this table from immuneACCESS and kept in-frame rearrangements with V and J called. Such tables lack part of the clones; where checked against another copy, unresolved V genes explain under half of the gap, and the rest is unexplained. The sample table lists approximately 94,000 clones, roughly 95% of them with a count of one. The ten largest make up about 0.39% of the sample.

A remark on this clone: Its target antigen remains unknown. No clone much larger than this one lies a single base away; base qualities are absent.

The material sequenced was T cells isolated from PBMCs. The TCR originated in a human donor in good health. The chain is assembled from TRBV4-1 and TRBJ2-7, with no reliable assignment of the D segment. CDR3 reads: CASSQDPRSANEQYF. The sequenced DNA is TGCGCCAGCAGCCAAGATCCGAGGAGCGCCAACGAGCAGTACTTC.